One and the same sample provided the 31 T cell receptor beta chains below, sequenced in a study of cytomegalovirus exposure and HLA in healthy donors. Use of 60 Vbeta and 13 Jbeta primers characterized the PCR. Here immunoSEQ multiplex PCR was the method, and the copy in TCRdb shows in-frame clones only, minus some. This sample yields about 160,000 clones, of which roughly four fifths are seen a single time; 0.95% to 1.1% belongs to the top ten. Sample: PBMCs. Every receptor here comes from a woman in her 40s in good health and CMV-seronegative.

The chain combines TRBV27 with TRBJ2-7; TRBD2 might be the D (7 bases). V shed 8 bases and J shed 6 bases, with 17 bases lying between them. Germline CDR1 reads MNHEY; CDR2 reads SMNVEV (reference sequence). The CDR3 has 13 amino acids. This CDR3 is CASQKRGAVEQYF. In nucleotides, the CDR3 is TGTGCCAGCCAAAAACGGGGGGCTGTCGAGCAGTACTTC.

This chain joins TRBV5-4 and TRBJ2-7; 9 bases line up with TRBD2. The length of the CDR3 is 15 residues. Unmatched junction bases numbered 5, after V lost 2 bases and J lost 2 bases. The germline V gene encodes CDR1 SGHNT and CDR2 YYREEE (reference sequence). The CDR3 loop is CASSFGTSSPYEQYF. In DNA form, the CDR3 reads TGTGCCAGCAGCTTCGGGACTAGCAGTCCCTACGAGCAGTACTTC.

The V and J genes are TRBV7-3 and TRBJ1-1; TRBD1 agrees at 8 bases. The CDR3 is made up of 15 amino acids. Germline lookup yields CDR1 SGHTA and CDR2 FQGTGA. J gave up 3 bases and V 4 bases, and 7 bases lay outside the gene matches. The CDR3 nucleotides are TGTGCCAGCAGCTCCGGACAGGGATCGCACACTGAAGCTTTCTTT. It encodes CASSSGQGSHTEAFF.

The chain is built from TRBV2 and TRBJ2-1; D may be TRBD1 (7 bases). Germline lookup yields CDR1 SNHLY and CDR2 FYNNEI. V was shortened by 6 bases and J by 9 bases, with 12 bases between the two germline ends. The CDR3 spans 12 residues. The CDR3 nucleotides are TGTGCCAGCAGGTCCAGGGGGGCTGAGCAGTTCTTC. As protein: CASRSRGAEQFF.

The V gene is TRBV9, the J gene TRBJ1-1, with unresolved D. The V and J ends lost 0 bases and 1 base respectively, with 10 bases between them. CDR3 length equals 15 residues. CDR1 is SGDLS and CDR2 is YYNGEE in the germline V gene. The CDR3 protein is CASSVEGGRNTEAFF. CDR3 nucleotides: TGTGCCAGCAGCGTAGAAGGAGGCAGGAACACTGAAGCTTTCTTT.

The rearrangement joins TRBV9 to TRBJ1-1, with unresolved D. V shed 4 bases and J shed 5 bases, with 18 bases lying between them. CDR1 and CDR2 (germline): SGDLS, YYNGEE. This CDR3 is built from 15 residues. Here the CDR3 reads CASSPPGGTMTEAFF. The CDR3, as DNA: TGTGCCAGCAGCCCGCCGGGAGGAACGATGACTGAAGCTTTCTTT.

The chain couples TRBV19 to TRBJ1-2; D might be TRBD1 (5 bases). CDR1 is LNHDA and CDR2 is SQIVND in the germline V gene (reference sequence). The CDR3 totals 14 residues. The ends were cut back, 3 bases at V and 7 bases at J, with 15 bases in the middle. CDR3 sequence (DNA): TGTGCCAGTAGTATGGCTCTGGGGGGAAGTGGCTACACCTTC. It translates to CASSMALGGSGYTF.

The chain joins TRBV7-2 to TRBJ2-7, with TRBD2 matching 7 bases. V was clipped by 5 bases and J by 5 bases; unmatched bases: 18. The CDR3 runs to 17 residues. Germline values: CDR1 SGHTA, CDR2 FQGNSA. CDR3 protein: CASSPNRRTSSPNEQYF. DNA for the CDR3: TGTGCCAGCAGCCCAAACCGAAGGACTAGTTCGCCCAACGAGCAGTACTTC.

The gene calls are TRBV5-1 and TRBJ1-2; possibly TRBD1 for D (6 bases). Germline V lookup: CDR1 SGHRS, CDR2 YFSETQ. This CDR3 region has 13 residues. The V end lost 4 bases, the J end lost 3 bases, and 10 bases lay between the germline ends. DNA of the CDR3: TGCGCCAGCAGCAGGGGGGGGGACTATGGCTACACCTTC. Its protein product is CASSRGGDYGYTF.

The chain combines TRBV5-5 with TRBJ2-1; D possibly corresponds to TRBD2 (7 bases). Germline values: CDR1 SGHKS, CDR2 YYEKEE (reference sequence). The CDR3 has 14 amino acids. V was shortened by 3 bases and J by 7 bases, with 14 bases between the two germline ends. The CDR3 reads CASSYGGRRNEQFF. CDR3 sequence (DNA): TGTGCCAGCAGCTACGGGGGGCGCAGGAATGAGCAGTTCTTC.

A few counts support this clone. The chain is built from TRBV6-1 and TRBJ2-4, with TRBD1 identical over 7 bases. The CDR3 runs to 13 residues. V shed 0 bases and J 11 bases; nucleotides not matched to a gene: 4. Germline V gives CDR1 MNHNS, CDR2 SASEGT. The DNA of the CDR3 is TGTGCCAGCAGTGAAGCTCAAACAGGGGTTCAGTACTTC. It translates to CASSEAQTGVQYF.

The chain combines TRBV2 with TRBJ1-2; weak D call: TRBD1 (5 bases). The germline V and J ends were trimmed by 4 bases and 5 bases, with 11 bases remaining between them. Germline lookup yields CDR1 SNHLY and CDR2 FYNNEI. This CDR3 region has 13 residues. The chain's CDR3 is CASSGQGLYGYTF. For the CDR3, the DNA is TGTGCCAGCAGTGGCCAGGGCTTATATGGCTACACCTTC.

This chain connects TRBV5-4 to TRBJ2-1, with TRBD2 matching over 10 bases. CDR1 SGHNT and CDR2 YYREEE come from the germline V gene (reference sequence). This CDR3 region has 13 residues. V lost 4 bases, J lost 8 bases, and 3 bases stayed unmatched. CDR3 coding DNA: TGTGCCAGCAGCGAGGGGACTAGCGATGAGCAGTTCTTC. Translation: CASSEGTSDEQFF.

The CDR3 loop is CAWSGPGDMNTEAFF. The CDR3, as DNA: TGTGCCTGGAGTGGACCGGGAGATATGAACACTGAAGCTTTCTTT. The rearrangement joins TRBV30 to TRBJ1-1; D remains ambiguous. CDR3 size: 15 residues. The V end was cut by 1 base, the J end by 0 bases, with 12 bases between. The germline V gene encodes CDR1 GTSNPN and CDR2 SVGIG (reference sequence).

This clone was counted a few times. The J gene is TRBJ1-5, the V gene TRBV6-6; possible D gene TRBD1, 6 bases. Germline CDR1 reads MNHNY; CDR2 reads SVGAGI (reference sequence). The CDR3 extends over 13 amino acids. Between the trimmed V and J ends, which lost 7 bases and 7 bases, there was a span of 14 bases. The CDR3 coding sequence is TGTGCCAGCAACTTACAGGGTGGGCAGCCCCAGCATTTT. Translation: CASNLQGGQPQHF.

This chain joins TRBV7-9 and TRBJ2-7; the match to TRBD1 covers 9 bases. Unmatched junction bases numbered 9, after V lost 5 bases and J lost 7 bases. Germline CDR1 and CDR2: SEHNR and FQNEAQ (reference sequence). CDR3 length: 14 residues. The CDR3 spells CASSPGTGNREQYF. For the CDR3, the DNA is TGTGCCAGCAGCCCCGGGACAGGGAACAGGGAGCAGTACTTC.

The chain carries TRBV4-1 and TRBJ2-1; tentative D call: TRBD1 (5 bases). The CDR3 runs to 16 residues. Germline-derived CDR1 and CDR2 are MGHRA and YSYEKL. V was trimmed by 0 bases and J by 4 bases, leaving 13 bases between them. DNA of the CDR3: TGCGCCAGCAGCCAAGAAGGCAGGGAATTTTACAATGAGCAGTTCTTC. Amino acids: CASSQEGREFYNEQFF.

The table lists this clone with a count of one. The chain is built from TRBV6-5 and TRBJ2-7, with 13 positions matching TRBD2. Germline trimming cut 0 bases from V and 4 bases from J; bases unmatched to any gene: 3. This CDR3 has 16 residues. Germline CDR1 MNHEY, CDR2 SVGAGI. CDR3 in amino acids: CASSYSGTSGAYEQYF. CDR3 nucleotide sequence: TGTGCCAGCAGTTACTCGGGGACTAGCGGGGCGTACGAGCAGTACTTC.

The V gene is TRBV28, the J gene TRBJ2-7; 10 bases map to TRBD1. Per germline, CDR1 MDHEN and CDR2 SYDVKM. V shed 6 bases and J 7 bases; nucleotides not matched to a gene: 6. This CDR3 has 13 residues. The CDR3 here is CASSPGTGEEQYF. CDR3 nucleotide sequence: TGTGCCAGCAGCCCCGGGACAGGGGAAGAGCAGTACTTC. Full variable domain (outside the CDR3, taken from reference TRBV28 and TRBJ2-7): DVKVTQSSRYLVKRTGEKVFLECVQDMDHENMFWYRQDPGLGLRLIYFSYDVKMKEKGDIPEGYSVSREKKERFSLILESASTNQTSMYLCASSPGTGEEQYFGPGTRLTVT.

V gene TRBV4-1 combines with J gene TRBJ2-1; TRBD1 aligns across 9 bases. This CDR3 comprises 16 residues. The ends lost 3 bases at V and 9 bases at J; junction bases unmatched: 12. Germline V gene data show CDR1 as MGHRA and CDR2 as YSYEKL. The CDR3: CASSQGLGQGVSEQFF. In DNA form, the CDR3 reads TGCGCCAGCAGCCAGGGGCTGGGACAGGGTGTTAGTGAGCAGTTCTTC.

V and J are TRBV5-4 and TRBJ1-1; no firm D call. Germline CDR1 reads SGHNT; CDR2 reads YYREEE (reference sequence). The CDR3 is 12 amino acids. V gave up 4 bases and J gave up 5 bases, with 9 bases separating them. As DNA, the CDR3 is TGTGCCAGCAGCCCGGGTGGAACTGAAGCTTTCTTT. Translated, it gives CASSPGGTEAFF.

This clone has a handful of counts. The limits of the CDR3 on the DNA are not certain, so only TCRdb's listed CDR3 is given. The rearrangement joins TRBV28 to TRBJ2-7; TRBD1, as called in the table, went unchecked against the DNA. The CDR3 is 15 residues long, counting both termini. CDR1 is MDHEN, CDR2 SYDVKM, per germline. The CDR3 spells CASSSTLGQYYEQYF.

CDR3 sequence: CAWKTRDRIYNEQFF. As DNA, the CDR3 is TGTGCCTGGAAGACTCGGGACAGGATATACAATGAGCAGTTCTTC. This sequence joins TRBV30 and TRBJ2-1; 8 nucleotides align to TRBD1. This CDR3 is built from 15 residues. From germline, CDR1 is GTSNPN and CDR2 SVGIG (reference sequence). V lost 4 bases and J lost 4; bases outside the gene matches: 9.

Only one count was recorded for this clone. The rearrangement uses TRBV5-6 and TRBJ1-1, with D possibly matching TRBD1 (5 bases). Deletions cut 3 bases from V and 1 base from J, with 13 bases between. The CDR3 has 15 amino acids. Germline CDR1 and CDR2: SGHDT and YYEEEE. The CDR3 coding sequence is TGTGCCAGCAGCTCGCTGACAGTTAAGAACACTGAAGCTTTCTTT. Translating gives CASSSLTVKNTEAFF.

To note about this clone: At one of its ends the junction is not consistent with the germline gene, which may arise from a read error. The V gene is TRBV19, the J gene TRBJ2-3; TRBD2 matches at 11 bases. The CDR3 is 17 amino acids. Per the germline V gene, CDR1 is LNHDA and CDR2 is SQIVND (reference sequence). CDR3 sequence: CASSSPGLADSTHTQYF. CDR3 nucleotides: TGTGCCAGTAGTTCGCCGGGACTAGCGGATAGCACACATACGCAGTATTTT.

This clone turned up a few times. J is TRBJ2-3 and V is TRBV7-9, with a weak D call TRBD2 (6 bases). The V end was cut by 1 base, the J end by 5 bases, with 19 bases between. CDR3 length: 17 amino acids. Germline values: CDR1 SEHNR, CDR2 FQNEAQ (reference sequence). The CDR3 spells CASSLGSGVGVGDTQYF. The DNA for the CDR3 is TGTGCCAGCAGCTTAGGGTCGGGAGTAGGTGTTGGAGATACGCAGTATTTT.

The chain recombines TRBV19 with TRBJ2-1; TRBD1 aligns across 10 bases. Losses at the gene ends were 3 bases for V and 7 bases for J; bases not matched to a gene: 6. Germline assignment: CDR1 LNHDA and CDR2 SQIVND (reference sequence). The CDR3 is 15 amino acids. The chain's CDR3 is CASSMLGQGHNEQFF. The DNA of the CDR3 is TGTGCCAGTAGTATGCTGGGACAGGGGCATAATGAGCAGTTCTTC.

The DNA for the CDR3 is TGTGCCAGTAGTATAGGTAGGGGGAGGGACATTCAGTACTTC. Encoded protein: CASSIGRGRDIQYF. V is TRBV19 and J is TRBJ2-4, with D possibly TRBD2 on 7 matching bases. CDR1 is LNHDA, CDR2 SQIVND, per germline (reference sequence). V lost 1 base to trimming and J lost 8 bases, with 12 bases between them. This CDR3 spans 14 amino acids.

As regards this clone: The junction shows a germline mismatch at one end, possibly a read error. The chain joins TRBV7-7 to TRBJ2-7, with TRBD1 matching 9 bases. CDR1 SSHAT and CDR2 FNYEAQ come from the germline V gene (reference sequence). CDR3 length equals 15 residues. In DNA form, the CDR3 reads TGTGCTAGCAGCCACCGTAGGGACAGGGAGGACGAGCAGTACTTC. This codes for CASSHRRDREDEQYF.

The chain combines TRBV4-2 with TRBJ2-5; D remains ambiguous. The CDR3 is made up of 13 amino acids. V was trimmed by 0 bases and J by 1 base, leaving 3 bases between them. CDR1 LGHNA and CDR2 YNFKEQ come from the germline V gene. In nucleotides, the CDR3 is TGTGCCAGCAGCCAAGAACTCCAAGAGACCCAGTACTTC. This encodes CASSQELQETQYF.

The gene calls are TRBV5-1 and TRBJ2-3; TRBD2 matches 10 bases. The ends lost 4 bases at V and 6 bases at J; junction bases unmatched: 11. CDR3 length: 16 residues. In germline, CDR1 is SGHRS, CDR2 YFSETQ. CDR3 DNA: TGCGCCAGCAGCGTCGGGACTAGCGTAGCTCCGGATACGCAGTATTTT. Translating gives CASSVGTSVAPDTQYF. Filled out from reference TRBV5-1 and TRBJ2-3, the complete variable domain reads KAGVTQTPRYLIKTRGQQVTLSCSPISGHRSVSWYQQTPGQGLQFLFEYFSETQRNKGNFPGRFSGRQFSNSRSEMNVSTLELGDSALYLCASSVGTSVAPDTQYFGPGTRLTVL.